This T cell receptor (beta chain) was captured in a study of CD8 T cells in ankylosing spondylitis. The trim removed 4 bases at V and 5 bases at J, leaving 2 bases unmatched. In germline, CDR1 is KGHDR, CDR2 SFDVKD. This CDR3 comprises 15 residues. This clonotype occurred many times. What it binds is unknown. Study conclusions and caveats: Apparently characteristic of ankylosing spondylitis blood was a TCR beta motif (about 8 highly homologous variants). As reported, disease-linked clones showed significant enrichment in matched ankylosing spondylitis synovial fluid.

As the method for making TCR beta libraries, quantitative 5'-RACE with molecular barcodes was used. TCRdb analysed the 5' RACE reads with MiXCR anew, one entry per CDR3 protein. Of approximately 300,000 distinct CDR3 sequences in the sample, roughly 8% were seen once. The TCR sequence derives from a male donor with ankylosing spondylitis. Sample: blood, either unsorted or a sorted T cell fraction (not recorded which). The chain has TRBV24-1 and TRBJ2-1; TRBD2 aligns across 12 bases. The CDR3 DNA reads as TGTGCCACCAGTGACCCTAGCGGGAGGGACAATGAGCAGTTCTTC. It is translated as CATSDPSGRDNEQFF.